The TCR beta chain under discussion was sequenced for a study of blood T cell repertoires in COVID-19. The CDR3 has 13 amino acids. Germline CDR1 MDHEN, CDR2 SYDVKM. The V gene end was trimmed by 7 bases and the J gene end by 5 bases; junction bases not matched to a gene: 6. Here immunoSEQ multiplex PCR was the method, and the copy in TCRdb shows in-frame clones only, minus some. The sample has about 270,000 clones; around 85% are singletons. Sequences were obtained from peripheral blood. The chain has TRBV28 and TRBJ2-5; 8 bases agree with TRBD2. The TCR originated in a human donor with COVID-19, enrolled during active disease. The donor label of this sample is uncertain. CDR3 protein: CASKTGGPETQYF. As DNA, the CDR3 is TGTGCCAGCAAGACGGGAGGGCCTGAGACCCAGTACTTC.